The 19 T cell receptor beta chains below all came from one sample that was sequenced in a study of T-cell reconstitution after alpha-beta-depleted transplantation in children. It was with unique molecular identifiers that the TCRbeta library was prepared. TCRdb analysed the PCR reads with MiXCR anew, one entry per CDR3 protein. In the table there are around 410,000 distinct CDR3 sequences, 11% of which are singletons. Source: PBMCs from the stem cell graft donor, taken from the stem cell graft. The receptors originated from a human donor who donated a stem cell graft to a child with acute myeloid leukemia.

The V call is TRBV12-2, the J call TRBJ2-2; the tabulated D call, TRBD2, remains unverified against the DNA. TRBV12-2 counts as a pseudogene. The CDR3 contains 17 residues. Here the CDR3 reads CASRLEWRTSGTGELFF. The CDR3 region has the DNA TGTGCAAGTCGCTTGGAGTGGCGGACTAGCGGGACCGGGGAGCTGTTTTTT.

This clonotype showed up just a few times. This chain uses TRBV20-1 with TRBJ1-1; no reliable D call. Germline CDR1 is DFQATT and CDR2 is SNEGSKA (reference sequence). The V and J ends lost 5 bases and 4 bases respectively, with 11 bases between them. The CDR3 has 12 amino acids. CDR3 protein: CSAYDRLTEAFF. The CDR3 DNA reads TGCAGTGCTTACGACCGCCTCACTGAAGCTTTCTTT.

This clonotype was found a few times. CDR3 amino acids: CASSSAVLAGDYNEQFF. The DNA of the CDR3 is TGTGCCAGCAGTTCGGCTGTACTAGCGGGAGACTACAATGAGCAGTTCTTC. The chain has TRBV27 and TRBJ2-1; TRBD2 agrees at 11 bases. The germline V gene encodes CDR1 MNHEY and CDR2 SMNVEV (reference sequence). The CDR3 covers 17 residues. V dropped 4 bases and J dropped 3; count of bases not matched to a gene: 8.

This chain connects TRBV12-3 or TRBV12-4 to TRBJ2-6, with D possibly matching TRBD2 (6 bases). V was shortened by 1 base and J by 1 base, with 17 bases between the two germline ends. This CDR3 is 19 amino acids long. This CDR3 is CASSLEEGSGWSGANVLTF. CDR3 sequence (DNA): TGTGCCAGCAGTTTAGAGGAGGGGAGCGGCTGGTCTGGGGCCAACGTCCTGACTTTC.

The V and J genes are TRBV20-1 and TRBJ2-5; no firm D call. The CDR3 totals 13 residues. Trimming shortened V by 5 bases and J by 0 bases, and 10 bases separated the two germline ends. From germline, CDR1 is DFQATT and CDR2 SNEGSKA (reference sequence). CDR3 in amino acids: CSAGSSYQETQYF. CDR3 nucleotides: TGCAGTGCTGGGTCCTCGTACCAAGAGACCCAGTACTTC.

This clonotype was seen more than once but under ten times. This sequence joins TRBV6-5 and TRBJ2-5, with D possibly matching TRBD1 (5 bases). Per the germline V gene, CDR1 is MNHEY and CDR2 is SVGAGI. The CDR3 totals 13 residues. V gave up 4 bases and J gave up 2 bases, with 8 bases separating them. The CDR3 loop is CASSSGWQETQYF. CDR3 sequence (DNA): TGTGCCAGCAGTTCAGGGTGGCAAGAGACCCAGTACTTC.

This chain links TRBV6-6 with TRBJ2-7, with 9 bases identical to TRBD1. Germline-derived CDR1 and CDR2 are MNHNY and SVGAGI (reference sequence). The length of the CDR3 is 13 residues. J gave up 3 bases and V 10 bases, and 7 bases lay outside the gene matches. The DNA for the CDR3 is TGTGCCATCGATGGACAGGGGAACTACGAGCAGTACTTC. Encoded protein: CAIDGQGNYEQYF.

This CDR3 reads CASSVDSYNSPLHF. CDR3 nucleotides: TGTGCCAGCAGCGTAGACAGCTATAATTCACCCCTCCACTTT. The chain is built from TRBV9 and TRBJ1-6; D remains unclear. Germline V gene sequence: CDR1 SGDLS, CDR2 YYNGEE. This CDR3 region has 14 residues. The V gene lost 0 bases and the J gene lost 3 bases, with 4 bases spanning the gap.

This clonotype was found many times. This chain joins TRBV20-1 and TRBJ1-1, with D unresolved. V shed 0 bases and J shed 4 bases, with 12 bases lying between them. CDR1 DFQATT and CDR2 SNEGSKA come from the germline V gene (reference sequence). CDR3 length: 14 amino acids. CDR3 DNA sequence: TGCAGTGCTAGAGATCGGCAGGCGCGCACTGAAGCTTTCTTT. Translating it yields CSARDRQARTEAFF.

This clonotype was detected only a few times. This chain connects TRBV20-1 to TRBJ1-6; TRBD1 is a possible D gene (6 bases). The V end was cut by 6 bases, the J end by 9 bases, with 15 bases between. Germline V gene sequence: CDR1 DFQATT, CDR2 SNEGSKA (reference sequence). The CDR3 loop spans 13 amino acids. CDR3 coding DNA: TGCAGTGCCTTGGGGGGGCAGGGTTCACCCCTCCACTTT. Protein product: CSALGGQGSPLHF.

This clonotype was counted between two and nine times. The rearrangement joins TRBV9 to TRBJ2-1; D is undetermined. The CDR3 length is 22 residues. V was cut by 4 bases and J by 2 bases, with 34 bases left in between. Germline V gene data show CDR1 as SGDLS and CDR2 as YYNGEE. The CDR3 nucleotides are TGTGCCAGCAGCTATCATAAATCTCCGGTCCCGCCCTCCCTGGAGACCTACAATGAGCAGTTCTTC. Its translation: CASSYHKSPVPPSLETYNEQFF. Based on the CDR3 plus reference TRBV9 and TRBJ2-1, the full variable domain is DSGVTQTPKHLITATGQRVTLRCSPRSGDLSVYWYQQSLDQGLQFLIQYYNGEERAKGNILERFSAQQFPDLHSELNLSSLELGDSALYFCASSYHKSPVPPSLETYNEQFFGPGTRLTVL.

The rearrangement joins TRBV9 to TRBJ2-1; 8 bases agree with TRBD2. V was clipped by 0 bases and J by 6 bases; unmatched bases: 5. CDR1 is SGDLS and CDR2 is YYNGEE in the germline V gene. This CDR3 region has 15 residues. The CDR3 loop reads CASSVAVSGINEQFF. The CDR3 bases are TGTGCCAGCAGCGTAGCTGTTAGCGGGATCAATGAGCAGTTCTTC.

The sample holds one count of this clonotype. V is TRBV24-1 and J is TRBJ2-7; D is undetermined. Germline V lookup: CDR1 KGHDR, CDR2 SFDVKD. CDR3 length: 13 amino acids. Deletions cut 0 bases from V and 4 bases from J, with 6 bases between. The CDR3 loop reads CATSDLLGYEQYV. The DNA of the CDR3 is TGTGCCACCAGTGATTTGCTGGGTTACGAGCAGTACGTC.

The chain joins TRBV4-3 to TRBJ1-5, with 9 bases identical to TRBD1. The CDR3 length is 17 residues. The J segment lost 9 bases and the V segment lost 0 bases, leaving 12 bases of the junction unmatched. Per germline, CDR1 LGHNA and CDR2 YSLEER. DNA for the CDR3: TGCGCCAGCAGCCAAGATATACGCTTGACAGGGGGGACGCCCCAGCATTTT. This gives the protein CASSQDIRLTGGTPQHF.

This clonotype was seen more than once but under ten times. This chain uses TRBV7-9 with TRBJ2-1, with D uncertain. CDR1 and CDR2 (germline): SEHNR, FQNEAQ (reference sequence). This CDR3 comprises 15 residues. V gave up 2 bases and J gave up 0 bases, with 8 bases separating them. This chain's CDR3 is CASSLYQSSYNEQFF. CDR3 bases: TGTGCCAGCAGCTTATATCAAAGCTCCTACAATGAGCAGTTCTTC.

This clonotype was counted between two and nine times. V is TRBV28 and J is TRBJ2-1; 9 nucleotides match TRBD2. Germline V gene data show CDR1 as MDHEN and CDR2 as SYDVKM. V lost 3 bases to trimming and J lost 7 bases; unmatched junction nucleotides: 10. The CDR3 runs to 16 residues. CDR3 nucleotide sequence: TGTGCCAGCAGTTTTCCCCCAGCGGGAGGTCGTAATGAGCAGTTCTTC. This gives the protein CASSFPPAGGRNEQFF.

The genes are TRBV25-1 and TRBJ2-7, with TRBD1 matching 8 bases. With 4 bases clipped from V and 5 bases from J, the junction kept 10 bases outside the gene matches. The germline V gene encodes CDR1 MGHDK and CDR2 SYGVNS. The CDR3 contains 15 residues. The CDR3, as DNA: TGTGCCAGCAGTGTATGGGACAGGCCGACGGACGAGCAGTACTTC. It translates to CASSVWDRPTDEQYF.

CDR3 protein: CSVEDLAGGHMRTDTQYF. CDR3 DNA sequence: TGCAGCGTTGAAGACCTAGCGGGAGGGCACATGCGGACAGATACGCAGTATTTT. The genes are TRBV29-1 and TRBJ2-3; 12 bases fit TRBD2. With V trimmed by 0 bases and J by 3 bases, 10 bases remained unmatched. CDR3 length: 18 amino acids. The germline gives CDR1 SQVTM, CDR2 ANQGSEA.

V gene TRBV12-3 or TRBV12-4 combines with J gene TRBJ2-3; 12 bases are shared with TRBD2. The trim removed 6 bases at V and 1 base at J, leaving 5 bases unmatched. The CDR3 has 16 amino acids. The CDR3 DNA sequence: TGTGCCAGCAGCCCACTAGCGGGGGGTCGCACAGATACGCAGTATTTT. It translates to CASSPLAGGRTDTQYF.